This T cell receptor (beta chain) was captured in a study of vaccination and CD4 T cells after COVID-19. At the level of the study: Convalescent donors: six male, four female; seven Caucasian, two Asian, one multiracial, two Hispanic. For each participant, vaccination comprised two doses of either the BNT162b2 or the mRNA-1273 vaccine.

The treatment is: roughly nine-day PBMC culture with coronavirus spike peptide pools or control peptides (ViraFEST assay). T cells were expanded with peptide pools, and expanded clonotypes were identified by TCR sequencing. Positive PCR dates covered March to December 2020, before US Alpha, Beta and Delta variants. Sequencing of DNA taken from cultured CD4+ T cells relied on the Oncomine TCR Beta short-read assay. Each CDR3 protein gets one entry after TCRdb re-called the PCR reads with MiXCR. The data contain around 15,000 distinct CDR3 sequences, roughly 52% of them singletons. The CDR3 spans 14 residues. Germline V gene sequence: CDR1 MNHEY, CDR2 SMNVEV (reference sequence). The V and J ends lost 5 bases and 5 bases, in that order; junction bases with no gene match: 3. As concerns this clonotype: Its antigen remains unidentified.

The rearrangement uses TRBV27 and TRBJ2-7, with 13 bases that match TRBD2. Specimen: CD4+ T cells from blood, cultured in vitro, collected before SARS-CoV-2 vaccination. The clonotype was recovered from a human donor who had recovered from COVID-19. The chain's CDR3 is CASSTSGRADEQYF. As DNA, the CDR3 is TGTGCCAGCAGTACTAGCGGGAGGGCCGACGAGCAGTACTTC.